This paragraph covers one T cell receptor beta chain sequence. The sample holds a few counts of this clone. The clone's antigen remains unknown. Base qualities are not at hand, and no much larger clone is one base apart. This entry is derived from a study of blood T cell repertoires in COVID-19 (dated by TCRdb to 2018 to 2021). The study in broad terms: Collaborator samples came from the United States, Italy and Spain and covered acute and convalescent phases of COVID-19. The prospective study material was composed of cDNA or gDNA derived from T cells, B-cell-depleted T cells, or PBMCs. Deeply sampled blood TCRbeta repertoires from subjects exposed to, actively infected with, or recovered from COVID-19 were included in the dataset. The repertoires were released in a freely available public database intended as a resource for research on the immune response to SARS-CoV-2. Samples came from the ongoing ImmuneRACE study (first 160 participants) plus 1,254 subjects from 6 global collaborators. Nearly every sample came with metadata listing a de-identified subject ID, COVID-19 status, age in years and sex. Where available, HLA class I and class II types were obtained from metadata supplied by the sample provider rather than from assay-based typing.

The collaborating institutions used their own protocols to collect whole blood in K2EDTA tubes. Collaborator samples were shipped for TCRbeta analysis as frozen whole blood, isolated PBMCs, or DNA extracted from either sample type. TCRbeta CDR3 regions were amplified from genomic DNA by means of the immunoSEQ Assay, a bias-controlled multiplex PCR. The paper's data handling went like this. Within the assay, amplification of reference gene primers was used to estimate how many nucleated cells each sample contained. To quantify the absolute abundance of each unique TCRbeta CDR3 rearrangement, sequence reads were collapsed and filtered. For each sample, productive Simpson clonality was calculated as the square root of Simpson's diversity index across productive rearrangements. TCRdb obtained this table from immuneACCESS and retained in-frame rearrangements with V and J assigned. These tables miss some clones; where compared with another copy, unresolved V genes account for less than half of the shortfall, and the remainder is unexplained. That table gives V, J and clone size, and the DNA gave D and trimming. The sample has just over 90,000 clones on record, over 60% of them singletons. The ten largest clonotypes hold roughly 7.3% of the sample.

The CDR3, cysteine through phenylalanine, is 16 amino acids long. The kept DNA is CDR3 alone, 48 bases in frame from the first base. Sequences MDHEN (CDR1) and SYDVKM (CDR2) are obtained from the germline V gene. V loses 6 bases at its end and J loses 0 bases; junction bases beyond the gene matches: 5. Overall results and qualifications from the work: How much clinical and demographic metadata was included differed by source and by participant, and the metadata was provided uncurated.

The V gene is TRBV28 and the J gene is TRBJ2-6; TRBD1 matches 7 bases in the middle. Sequencing was performed on peripheral blood. The sequence came from a man between 65 and 80 years old with acute or convalescent COVID-19. In nucleotides, the sequence is TGTGCCAGCAGGACAGGGTTCCACTCTGGGGCCAACGTCCTGACTTTC. This translates into CASRTGFHSGANVLTF.